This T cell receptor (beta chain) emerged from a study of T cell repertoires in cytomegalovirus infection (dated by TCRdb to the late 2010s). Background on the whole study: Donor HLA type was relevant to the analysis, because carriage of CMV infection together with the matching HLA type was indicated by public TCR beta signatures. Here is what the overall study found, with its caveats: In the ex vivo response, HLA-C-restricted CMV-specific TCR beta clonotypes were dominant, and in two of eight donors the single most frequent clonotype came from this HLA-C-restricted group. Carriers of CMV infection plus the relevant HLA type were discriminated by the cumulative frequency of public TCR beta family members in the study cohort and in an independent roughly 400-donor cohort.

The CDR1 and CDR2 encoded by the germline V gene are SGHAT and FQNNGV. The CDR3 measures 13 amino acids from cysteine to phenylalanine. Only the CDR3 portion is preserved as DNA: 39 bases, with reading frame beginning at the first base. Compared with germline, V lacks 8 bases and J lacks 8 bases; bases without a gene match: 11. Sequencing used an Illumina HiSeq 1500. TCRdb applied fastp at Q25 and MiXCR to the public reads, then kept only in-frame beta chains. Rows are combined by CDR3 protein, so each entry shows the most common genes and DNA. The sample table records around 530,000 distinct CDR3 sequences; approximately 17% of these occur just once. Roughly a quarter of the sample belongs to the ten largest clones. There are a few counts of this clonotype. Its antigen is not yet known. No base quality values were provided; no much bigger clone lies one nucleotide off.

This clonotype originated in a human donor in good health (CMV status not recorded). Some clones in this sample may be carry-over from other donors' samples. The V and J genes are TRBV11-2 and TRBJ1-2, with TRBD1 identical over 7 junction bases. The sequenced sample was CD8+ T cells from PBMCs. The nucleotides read TGTGCCAGCGGCACCACAGGGGCTGAAGGCTACACCTTC. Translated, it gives CASGTTGAEGYTF.